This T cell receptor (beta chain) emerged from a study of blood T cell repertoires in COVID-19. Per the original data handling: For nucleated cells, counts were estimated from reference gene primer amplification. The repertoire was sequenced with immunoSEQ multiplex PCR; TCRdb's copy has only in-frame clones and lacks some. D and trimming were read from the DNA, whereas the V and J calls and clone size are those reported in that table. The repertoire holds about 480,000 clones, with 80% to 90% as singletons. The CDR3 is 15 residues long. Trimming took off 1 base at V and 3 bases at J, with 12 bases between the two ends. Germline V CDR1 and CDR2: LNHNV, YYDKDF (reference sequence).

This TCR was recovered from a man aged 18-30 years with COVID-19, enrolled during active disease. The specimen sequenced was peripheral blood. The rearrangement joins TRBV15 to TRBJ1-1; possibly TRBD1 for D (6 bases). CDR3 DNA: TGTGCCACCAGCAGAGTGAACAGGGTGGACACTGAAGCTTTCTTT. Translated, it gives CATSRVNRVDTEAFF. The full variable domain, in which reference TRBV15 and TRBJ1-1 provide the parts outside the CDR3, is DAMVIQNPRYQVTQFGKPVTLSCSQTLNHNVMYWYQQKSSQAPKLLFHYYDKDFNNEADTPDNFQSRRPNTSFCFLDIRSPGLGDTAMYLCATSRVNRVDTEAFFGQGTRLTVV.